The 29 T cell receptor beta chains in this list originate from one sample, sequenced in a study of cytomegalovirus exposure and HLA in healthy donors. Amplification used 60 Vbeta primers and 13 Jbeta primers. Some clones are missing from TCRdb's copy, which holds only in-frame ones; the method was immunoSEQ multiplex PCR. The table includes some 86,000 clones, around 71% detected once. The sequenced material came from PBMCs. These receptors were taken from a young man in good health and CMV-seronegative.

The V gene is TRBV9, the J gene TRBJ1-1; TRBD1 agrees at 8 bases. V gave up 3 bases and J gave up 5 bases; unmatched junction bases: 18. From germline, CDR1 is SGDLS and CDR2 YYNGEE. This CDR3 has 18 residues. The CDR3 here is CASSGFRDRSIQGTEAFF. CDR3 DNA: TGTGCCAGCAGCGGTTTCCGGGACAGGAGCATTCAAGGGACTGAAGCTTTCTTT.

V gene TRBV9 combines with J gene TRBJ2-3; 11 nucleotides match TRBD2. This CDR3 has 16 residues. The germline V gene has CDR1 SGDLS and CDR2 YYNGEE. The V and J ends lost 0 bases and 3 bases, in that order; junction bases with no gene match: 3. CDR3 amino acids: CASSVVSSGGTDTQYF. The CDR3 DNA reads as TGTGCCAGCAGCGTAGTGTCTAGCGGGGGGACAGATACGCAGTATTTT. The full variable domain, with the rest looked up from reference TRBV9 and TRBJ2-3, is DSGVTQTPKHLITATGQRVTLRCSPRSGDLSVYWYQQSLDQGLQFLIQYYNGEERAKGNILERFSAQQFPDLHSELNLSSLELGDSALYFCASSVVSSGGTDTQYFGPGTRLTVL.

CDR3 in amino acids: CASSLGPTGRSAEAFF. The CDR3 DNA is TGCGCCAGCAGCTTGGGTCCGACAGGGAGGAGCGCTGAAGCTTTCTTT. The chain couples TRBV5-1 to TRBJ1-1, with 7 bases that match TRBD1. The germline CDR1 and CDR2 sequences are SGHRS and YFSETQ. After removal of 0 bases from V and 6 bases from J, the junction contained 11 bases not matched to a gene. This CDR3 is 16 amino acids long.

The rearrangement joins TRBV27 to TRBJ2-3; no reliable D call. Germline lookup yields CDR1 MNHEY and CDR2 SMNVEV (reference sequence). Trimming removed 6 bases at V and 2 bases at J, with 6 bases between. CDR3 size: 12 residues. The CDR3 spells CASRAYTDTQYF. The CDR3 DNA is TGTGCCAGCAGGGCATACACAGATACGCAGTATTTT.

CDR3 in amino acids: CASSDSDRSYEQYF. For the CDR3, the DNA is TGCGCCAGCAGTGACTCGGACAGGTCCTACGAGCAGTACTTC. The rearrangement links TRBV10-1 to TRBJ2-7; 7 bases align to TRBD1. Germline CDR1 reads WNHNN; CDR2 reads SYGVQD (reference sequence). This CDR3 is 14 amino acids long. V lost 3 bases and J lost 1; bases outside the gene matches: 3.

Here the CDR3 reads CASTAGRETQYF. CDR3 nucleotides: TGTGCCAGCACCGCCGGGAGGGAGACCCAGTACTTC. The chain links TRBV6-5 to TRBJ2-5; 7 nucleotides align to TRBD2. Germline V gene data show CDR1 as MNHEY and CDR2 as SVGAGI. CDR3 size: 12 residues. Trimming took 7 bases from V and 5 from J; bases not matched to a gene: 4.

This clone was seen only a few times. The V call is TRBV2, the J call TRBJ1-2; D ambiguous. CDR1 is SNHLY, CDR2 FYNNEI, per germline. The CDR3 has 13 residues. Deletions cut 4 bases from V and 4 bases from J, with 10 bases between. The CDR3 protein is CASSGAEFYGYTF. The CDR3, as DNA: TGTGCCAGCAGTGGCGCGGAGTTCTATGGCTACACCTTC.

The chain joins TRBV14 to TRBJ2-3; possible D gene TRBD2, 7 bases. V lost 0 bases to trimming and J lost 6 bases, with 10 bases between them. The CDR3 runs 14 residues. Germline CDR1 reads SGHDN; CDR2 reads FVKESK. CDR3 protein: CASSQDGGADTQYF. As DNA, the CDR3 is TGTGCCAGCAGCCAAGATGGGGGGGCGGATACGCAGTATTTT.

The V and J genes are TRBV6-5 and TRBJ2-1; TRBD2 matches at 8 bases. J gave up 5 bases and V 2 bases, and 5 bases lay outside the gene matches. The germline V gene encodes CDR1 MNHEY and CDR2 SVGAGI. This CDR3 region has 15 residues. The CDR3, as DNA: TGTGCCAGCAGTTACGGGCGGGGGGCACACAATGAGCAGTTCTTC. This sequence encodes CASSYGRGAHNEQFF.

Regarding this clone: Sequence at one end of the junction differs from germline and may be a read error. The identical CDR3 is also encoded by other nucleotide sequences in the sample. The chain uses TRBV30 and TRBJ1-1; D not certain. The CDR3 runs 11 residues. Germline-derived CDR1 and CDR2 are GTSNPN and SVGIG (reference sequence). The CDR3 protein is CAWSVARGAFF. The CDR3 nucleotides are TGTGCTTGGAGTGTAGCCCGGGGAGCTTTCTTT.

This rearrangement joins TRBV15 to TRBJ2-3; 7 nucleotides line up with TRBD2. Germline CDR1 is LNHNV and CDR2 is YYDKDF (reference sequence). Trimming took 3 bases from V and 1 from J; bases not matched to a gene: 4. The CDR3 covers 15 residues. In DNA form, the CDR3 reads TGTGCCACCAGCAGGAGAGGGAGGGGCACAGATACGCAGTATTTT. The encoded protein is CATSRRGRGTDTQYF.

This clone occurred a few times. The rearrangement uses TRBV6-5 and TRBJ1-2; D not resolved. The V end was cut by 7 bases, the J end by 5 bases, with 17 bases between. Germline CDR1 is MNHEY and CDR2 is SVGAGI. The CDR3 loop spans 14 amino acids. The CDR3: CASTLREGFYGYTF. DNA of the CDR3: TGTGCCAGCACTCTCCGGGAGGGCTTTTATGGCTACACCTTC.

This clone showed up just once. The chain links TRBV6-1 to TRBJ1-4; possibly TRBD1 for D (6 bases). CDR1 is MNHNS, CDR2 SASEGT, per germline. V was cut by 5 bases and J by 4 bases, with 14 bases left in between. The CDR3 length is 15 residues. The CDR3 nucleotides are TGTGCCAGCAGTAGTACCGGACAGCTTAATGAAAAACTGTTTTTT. Translated, it gives CASSSTGQLNEKLFF.

V is TRBV7-9 and J is TRBJ2-7; TRBD1 agrees at 8 bases. Germline assignment: CDR1 SEHNR and CDR2 FQNEAQ (reference sequence). CDR3 length equals 15 residues. Trimming removed 3 bases from V and 2 bases from J; junction bases left unmatched: 6. This chain's CDR3 is CASSFRDRWPYEQYF. CDR3 bases: TGTGCCAGCAGCTTCCGGGACAGGTGGCCCTACGAGCAGTACTTC.

This clone was detected a few times. The chain employs TRBV4-3 and TRBJ1-2; D is unclear. The V gene lost 3 bases and the J gene lost 6 bases, with 23 bases spanning the gap. The CDR3 totals 17 residues. Germline V CDR1 and CDR2: LGHNA, YSLEER. The CDR3 sequence is CASSHKLGADPVNGYTF. CDR3 DNA: TGCGCCAGCAGCCACAAGTTAGGAGCAGACCCGGTCAATGGCTACACCTTC.

This chain's CDR3 is CASSSAGQGPNTGELFF. The CDR3 nucleotides are TGTGCCAGCAGCTCTGCCGGGCAGGGGCCAAACACCGGGGAGCTGTTTTTT. The rearrangement uses TRBV5-4 and TRBJ2-2; TRBD1 might be the D (6 bases). The ends were cut back, 3 bases at V and 2 bases at J, with 17 bases in the middle. In germline, CDR1 is SGHNT, CDR2 YYREEE (reference sequence). The CDR3 contains 17 residues.

The chain employs TRBV30 and TRBJ2-7; 9 nucleotides match TRBD1. CDR3 length equals 13 residues. V lost 3 bases, J lost 9 bases, and 9 bases stayed unmatched. CDR1 and CDR2 from the germline V gene are GTSNPN and SVGIG (reference sequence). In nucleotides, the CDR3 is TGTGCCTGGAGAAGGACAGGGGATATAGGGCAGTACTTC. Translation gives CAWRRTGDIGQYF.

This clone ranks as medium-sized. V and J are TRBV28 and TRBJ1-5; D might be TRBD1 (6 bases). From germline, CDR1 is MDHEN and CDR2 SYDVKM. There are 14 residues in the CDR3. V was trimmed by 4 bases and J by 5 bases, leaving 12 bases between them. DNA of the CDR3: TGTGCCAGCAGTTCCCTCAGGGGACATCAGCCCCAGCATTTT. Its protein is CASSSLRGHQPQHF.

The V call is TRBV7-2, the J call TRBJ2-5; tentatively, D is TRBD2 (5 bases). This CDR3 is 16 amino acids long. CDR1 is SGHTA and CDR2 is FQGNSA in the germline V gene. Trimming stripped 1 base from V and 5 bases from J, with 17 bases between. This CDR3 is CASSLVPYTTGETQYF. Here the CDR3 DNA reads TGTGCCAGCAGCTTAGTCCCCTACACAACGGGGGAGACCCAGTACTTC.

The gene calls are TRBV4-3 and TRBJ2-3, with 9 positions matching TRBD2. V lost 3 bases, J lost 0 bases, and 7 bases stayed unmatched. Germline CDR1 reads LGHNA; CDR2 reads YSLEER. The CDR3 covers 17 residues. In nucleotides, the CDR3 is TGCGCCAGCAGCCAGACACGACTAGCGGCTAGCACAGATACGCAGTATTTT. Translated, it gives CASSQTRLAASTDTQYF.

This chain connects TRBV7-9 to TRBJ2-1; 7 bases align to TRBD1. The CDR3 totals 14 residues. Trimming removed 10 bases from V and 0 bases from J; junction bases left unmatched: 6. Germline CDR1 and CDR2: SEHNR and FQNEAQ (reference sequence). CDR3 bases: TGTGCCACCTATGGGACAGCCTCCTACAATGAGCAGTTCTTC. The encoded protein is CATYGTASYNEQFF.

This chain links TRBV11-2 with TRBJ1-1; D is unresolved. The CDR3 has 12 residues. The V end lost 5 bases, the J end lost 1 base, and 5 bases lay between the germline ends. Germline loops: CDR1 SGHAT, CDR2 FQNNGV. Here the CDR3 reads CASSPKNTEAFF. Here the CDR3 DNA reads TGTGCCAGCAGCCCCAAGAACACTGAAGCTTTCTTT.

This chain links TRBV11-2 with TRBJ1-1, with D uncertain. Germline values: CDR1 SGHAT, CDR2 FQNNGV. V lost 5 bases, J lost 2 bases, and 9 bases lay in between. The length of the CDR3 is 13 residues. The CDR3 region is CASSHGGNTEAFF. In DNA form, the CDR3 reads TGTGCCAGCAGCCACGGCGGTAACACTGAAGCTTTCTTT.

This clone was counted a single time. This rearrangement joins TRBV10-3 to TRBJ2-7; 7 bases are a match to TRBD2. The CDR3 has 14 residues. Germline loops: CDR1 ENHRY, CDR2 SYGVKD. The V segment lost 11 bases and the J segment 6 bases; nucleotides outside the gene matches: 16. CDR3 in amino acids: CALSGGAGKGEQYF. The DNA for the CDR3 is TGTGCCCTTTCCGGGGGAGCGGGGAAGGGCGAGCAGTACTTC.

The chain combines TRBV5-1 with TRBJ2-7; a weak D match, TRBD2 (7 bases). Germline loops: CDR1 SGHRS, CDR2 YFSETQ. Trimming removed 5 bases at V and 3 bases at J, with 24 bases between. CDR3 length: 17 residues. As DNA, the CDR3 is TGCGCCAGCAGGGAAACGGCGGGGGCTAGCTCTGGCTACGAGCAGTACTTC. Protein sequence: CASRETAGASSGYEQYF.

The J gene is TRBJ2-7, the V gene TRBV7-9, with D uncertain. The CDR3 is 14 amino acids. CDR1 SEHNR and CDR2 FQNEAQ come from the germline V gene (reference sequence). The V end was cut by 3 bases, the J end by 1 base, with 10 bases between. The CDR3 DNA sequence: TGTGCCAGCAGCTTCACAGAGCTTTCCTACGAGCAGTACTTC. Translated: CASSFTELSYEQYF.

This rearrangement joins TRBV4-1 to TRBJ2-1; 12 nucleotides match TRBD2. CDR1 is MGHRA and CDR2 is YSYEKL in the germline V gene. The CDR3 totals 18 residues. Trimming took 1 base from V and 4 from J; bases not matched to a gene: 8. CDR3 nucleotide sequence: TGCGCCAGCAGCCAAGTCCTAGCGGGAGGGCCGGGGTACAATGAGCAGTTCTTC. It encodes CASSQVLAGGPGYNEQFF.

The chain links TRBV30 to TRBJ1-1, with 7 nucleotides matching TRBD1. The CDR3 is made up of 13 amino acids. The ends lost 5 bases at V and 5 bases at J; junction bases unmatched: 8. CDR1 and CDR2 from the germline V gene are GTSNPN and SVGIG (reference sequence). DNA of the CDR3: TGTGCCTGGGCAACAGGGGATACGACTGAAGCTTTCTTT. Translation: CAWATGDTTEAFF.

The chain links TRBV28 to TRBJ1-1; weak D call: TRBD1 (5 bases). The CDR3 covers 13 residues. The V end was cut by 3 bases, the J end by 3 bases, with 8 bases between. The V gene's germline CDR1 is MDHEN and CDR2 SYDVKM. DNA of the CDR3: TGTGCCAGCAGTTTCGGGGGGGACACTGAAGCTTTCTTT. Translating it yields CASSFGGDTEAFF.